A single sample is the source of the 8 T cell receptor beta chains below, sequenced in a study of cytomegalovirus exposure and HLA in healthy donors. Profiling relied on immunoSEQ multiplex PCR, and the TCRdb table lists in-frame clones only, not all of them. The sample contains roughly 60,000 clones, 92% of which appear only once. Specimen: PBMCs. The source of these receptors is a woman younger than 35 in good health and CMV-seronegative.

This chain joins TRBV19 and TRBJ1-4; weak D call: TRBD1 (6 bases). Germline-derived CDR1 and CDR2 are LNHDA and SQIVND (reference sequence). Between the trimmed V and J ends, which lost 6 bases and 5 bases, there was a span of 13 bases. This CDR3 is 14 amino acids long. Here the CDR3 reads CASSSTGYNEKLFF. CDR3 nucleotide sequence: TGTGCCAGTAGCTCGACAGGTTACAATGAAAAACTGTTTTTT.

The rearrangement joins TRBV5-5 to TRBJ1-1; D gene ambiguous. V gave up 5 bases and J gave up 5 bases, with 19 bases separating them. This CDR3 has 15 residues. The germline V gene encodes CDR1 SGHKS and CDR2 YYEKEE (reference sequence). The CDR3 is CASSVLGRKGTEAFF. CDR3 DNA sequence: TGTGCCAGCAGTGTTCTGGGCAGGAAAGGTACTGAAGCTTTCTTT.

The chain joins TRBV2 to TRBJ2-1; a weak D match, TRBD1 (6 bases). V gave up 6 bases and J gave up 0 bases, with 12 bases separating them. Germline lookup yields CDR1 SNHLY and CDR2 FYNNEI. CDR3 length: 15 amino acids. CDR3 nucleotide sequence: TGTGCCAGCAGGGACAGCGGCAGCTCCTACAATGAGCAGTTCTTC. This codes for CASRDSGSSYNEQFF.

The chain has TRBV7-6 and TRBJ2-7, with 11 bases identical to TRBD2. Trimming at V came to 3 bases and at J to 5 bases, leaving 6 bases not matched to a gene. Germline CDR1 and CDR2: SGHVS and FNYEAQ. This CDR3 is built from 15 residues. In nucleotides, the CDR3 is TGTGCCAGCAGCTTTACTAGCGGGAGTACCCACGAGCAGTACTTC. Translating gives CASSFTSGSTHEQYF.

The chain employs TRBV7-9 and TRBJ1-1, with D maybe TRBD1 (5 bases). The V gene's germline CDR1 is SEHNR and CDR2 FQNEAQ (reference sequence). V gave up 5 bases and J gave up 3 bases, with 19 bases separating them. The CDR3 sequence is 16 residues long. The CDR3 bases are TGTGCCAGCAGCACCCCCCCCCAGGGATTAGACACTGAAGCTTTCTTT. Translation gives CASSTPPQGLDTEAFF.

V gene TRBV7-9 combines with J gene TRBJ1-1; no definite D call. Looked up from germline, CDR1 is SEHNR and CDR2 is FQNEAQ (reference sequence). V was clipped by 1 base and J by 7 bases, with 4 bases between them. This CDR3 is built from 11 residues. Here the CDR3 reads CASSLGSEAFF. The CDR3 nucleotides are TGTGCCAGCAGCTTAGGGAGTGAAGCTTTCTTT.

V gene TRBV27 combines with J gene TRBJ2-2; D perhaps matches TRBD1 (6 bases). CDR1 and CDR2 (germline): MNHEY, SMNVEV (reference sequence). The CDR3 contains 14 residues. Trimming took 6 bases from V and 4 from J, leaving 12 bases between them. In DNA, the CDR3 is TGTGCCAGCAGAACCCAGGGGTTCACCGGGGAGCTGTTTTTT. Amino acid sequence: CASRTQGFTGELFF.

This clone was observed once. The DNA is left out, because the CDR3 cannot be placed on it with certainty; the CDR3 is given as TCRdb lists it. This rearrangement joins TRBV1 to TRBJ2-1; the table's TRBD1 call for D was not verified on the DNA. TRBV1 is described as a pseudogene. The CDR3 adds up to 22 amino acids, both ends counted. CDR3 region: CTSSQDSREIVVGQGSYNEQFF.